This T cell receptor (beta chain) was observed in a study of response to subunit inactivated influenza vaccine. The CDR3 loop spans 15 amino acids. Looked up from germline, CDR1 is MNHEY and CDR2 is SMNVEV (reference sequence). V lost 2 bases to trimming and J lost 3 bases; unmatched junction nucleotides: 7. General study points: Each seasonal flu vaccination may recruit only limited new T cells, authors suggested.

Using its own MiXCR run on the RT-PCR reads, TCRdb lists one record per CDR3 protein. The table records about 650,000 distinct CDR3 sequences, around 13% of them present only once. This clonotype was counted a few times. Its specificity is not known. This TCR was recovered from a middle-aged man who received an inactivated influenza vaccine. Sample: PBMCs from blood, taken about 14 days before vaccination. The J gene is TRBJ2-7, the V gene TRBV27; 7 positions match TRBD1. The CDR3 DNA sequence: TGTGCCAGCAGTTTAGCGAGGGGGCCCAACTACGAGCAGTACTTC. Amino acids: CASSLARGPNYEQYF.